The 20 T cell receptor beta chains below all came from one sample that was sequenced in a study of blood T cell repertoires in COVID-19. The data were produced by immunoSEQ multiplex PCR, yet TCRdb's version contains in-frame clones alone and is incomplete. The sample lists more than 350,000 clones; around nine tenths were seen once. The sequencing input was PBMCs or T cells enriched from blood (not recorded which). The receptors here all came from a woman between 45 and 65 years old who had recovered from COVID-19.

The CDR3 DNA sequence: TGCGCCAGCAGCGGACACTCCTACGAGCAGTACTTC. This translates into CASSGHSYEQYF. This chain uses TRBV5-1 with TRBJ2-7, with TRBD1 as a possible D gene (5 bases). Per germline, CDR1 SGHRS and CDR2 YFSETQ. V was trimmed by 4 bases and J by 0 bases, leaving 5 bases between them. This CDR3 is 12 amino acids long.

The chain recombines TRBV27 with TRBJ1-5; 7 positions agree with TRBD1. V gave up 5 bases and J gave up 4 bases; unmatched junction bases: 2. Germline CDR1 and CDR2: MNHEY and SMNVEV (reference sequence). The CDR3 is 13 amino acids. The CDR3, as DNA: TGTGCCAGCAGTGGGGACAGTAATCAGCCCCAGCATTTT. It yields the protein CASSGDSNQPQHF.

The rearrangement links TRBV19 to TRBJ1-1; D unclear. The CDR3 totals 11 residues. Trimming cost V 3 bases and J 8 bases, with 7 bases left between them. Germline V gene lookup returns CDR1 LNHDA and CDR2 SQIVND (reference sequence). The CDR3 DNA follows: TGTGCCAGTAGTATGTGGCAAGAAGCTTTCTTT. Its translation: CASSMWQEAFF.

The CDR3 region is CASGQGAGQPQHF. In DNA form, the CDR3 reads TGTGCCAGCGGACAGGGGGCCGGTCAGCCCCAGCATTTT. The rearrangement links TRBV6-5 to TRBJ1-5, with 11 bases identical to TRBD1. This CDR3 is 13 amino acids long. The V gene's germline CDR1 is MNHEY and CDR2 SVGAGI. V shed 8 bases, J shed 6 bases, and the junction held 3 bases outside the gene matches.

The J gene is TRBJ1-2, the V gene TRBV25-1; TRBD1 matches at 7 bases. This CDR3 is built from 14 residues. Trimming at V came to 6 bases and at J to 0 bases, leaving 4 bases not matched to a gene. Germline V lookup: CDR1 MGHDK, CDR2 SYGVNS. The CDR3, as DNA: TGTGCCAGCAGGGACAGGTCCTCTAACTATGGCTACACCTTC. It codes for CASRDRSSNYGYTF.

The rearrangement joins TRBV2 to TRBJ1-6, with 8 bases matching TRBD1. The V segment lost 6 bases and the J segment 10 bases; nucleotides outside the gene matches: 11. The CDR3 sequence is 15 residues long. Per the germline V gene, CDR1 is SNHLY and CDR2 is FYNNEI. CDR3 bases: TGTGCCAGCAGCCCCCAGACAGGGGTGGGGTCACCCCTCCACTTT. Its translation: CASSPQTGVGSPLHF. Supplemented by reference TRBV2 and TRBJ1-6, the full variable domain reads EPEVTQTPSHQVTQMGQEVILRCVPISNHLYFYWYRQILGQKVEFLVSFYNNEISEKSEIFDDQFSVERPDGSNFTLKIRSTKLEDSAMYFCASSPQTGVGSPLHFGNGTRLTVT.

V usage is TRBV18 and J usage is TRBJ1-4; 7 positions agree with TRBD1. The CDR3 extends over 12 amino acids. J gave up 7 bases and V 8 bases, and 4 bases lay outside the gene matches. The germline gives CDR1 KGHSH, CDR2 LQKENI. CDR3 region: CASRQGVEKLFF. In DNA form, the CDR3 reads TGTGCCAGCAGACAGGGAGTTGAAAAACTGTTTTTT.

Only one count was recorded for this clone. The chain uses TRBV29-1 and TRBJ2-7; TRBD1 matches 10 bases. Germline CDR1 SQVTM, CDR2 ANQGSEA. V gave up 3 bases and J gave up 3 bases; unmatched junction bases: 8. The CDR3 has 15 amino acids. The CDR3 spells CSVDSLRTGGYEQYF. The DNA of the CDR3 is TGCAGCGTTGACTCGCTCCGGACAGGGGGCTACGAGCAGTACTTC.

V usage is TRBV13 and J usage is TRBJ2-1, with a possible D match to TRBD1 (6 bases). The germline V gene encodes CDR1 PRHDT and CDR2 FYEKMQ (reference sequence). The germline V and J ends were trimmed by 2 bases and 0 bases, with 8 bases remaining between them. The CDR3 is made up of 15 amino acids. CDR3 loop: CASSLWGRSYNEQFF. The CDR3 DNA reads TGTGCCAGCAGCTTATGGGGGCGCTCCTACAATGAGCAGTTCTTC.

This chain joins TRBV19 and TRBJ1-5, with D possibly matching TRBD1 (6 bases). V lost 4 bases and J lost 3, with 10 bases in between. Germline values: CDR1 LNHDA, CDR2 SQIVND (reference sequence). The CDR3 contains 14 residues. The CDR3, as DNA: TGTGCCAGTAGTACAGGGGTAGACAATCAGCCCCAGCATTTT. Protein: CASSTGVDNQPQHF. The full variable domain, completed using reference TRBV19 and TRBJ1-5, is DGGITQSPKYLFRKEGQNVTLSCEQNLNHDAMYWYRQDPGQGLRLIYYSQIVNDFQKGDIAEGYSVSREKKESFPLTVTSAQKNPTAFYLCASSTGVDNQPQHFGDGTRLSIL.

The gene calls are TRBV5-1 and TRBJ1-1; D might be TRBD1 (6 bases). In germline, CDR1 is SGHRS, CDR2 YFSETQ. This CDR3 comprises 15 residues. The ends were cut back, 3 bases at V and 0 bases at J, with 12 bases in the middle. The CDR3 region is CASSSSDSLNTEAFF. CDR3 nucleotide sequence: TGCGCCAGCAGCTCCTCGGACAGTTTGAACACTGAAGCTTTCTTT.

V and J are TRBV28 and TRBJ2-5; a possible D gene is TRBD1 (5 bases). Trimming removed 4 bases from V and 5 bases from J, with 14 bases in between. Germline V CDR1 and CDR2: MDHEN, SYDVKM. CDR3 size: 14 residues. CDR3 bases: TGTGCCAGCAGTTCTCGTTGGGGCCTGGAGACCCAGTACTTC. Translating it yields CASSSRWGLETQYF.

A note on this clone: The sample has other DNA sequences that encode this CDR3 too. The chain joins TRBV3-1 (or the pseudogene TRBV3-2) to TRBJ1-2; no clear D. CDR3 length: 13 residues. V was clipped by 3 bases and J by 4 bases, with 9 bases between them. CDR1 is LGHDT, CDR2 YNNKEL, per germline (reference sequence). The chain's CDR3 is CASSQGGVYGYTF. CDR3 bases: TGTGCCAGCAGCCAGGGAGGCGTCTATGGCTACACCTTC.

The chain's CDR3 is CASSPGTGDNYGYTF. The CDR3 DNA reads as TGCGCCAGCAGCCCCGGGACAGGGGATAACTATGGCTACACCTTC. The genes are TRBV4-1 and TRBJ1-2; TRBD1 agrees at 10 bases. The CDR3 length is 15 residues. Germline V lookup: CDR1 MGHRA, CDR2 YSYEKL. J gave up 1 base and V 4 bases, and 3 bases lay outside the gene matches.

This chain links TRBV19 with TRBJ2-1, with TRBD1 as a possible D gene (5 bases). CDR3 length: 15 residues. Germline values: CDR1 LNHDA, CDR2 SQIVND (reference sequence). V lost 1 base to trimming and J lost 10 bases, with 17 bases between them. This CDR3 is CASSIGQGRASEQFF. CDR3 coding DNA: TGTGCCAGTAGTATAGGGCAGGGAAGAGCCAGCGAGCAGTTCTTC.

This chain connects TRBV28 to TRBJ2-1; no clear D gene. Germline V CDR1 and CDR2: MDHEN, SYDVKM. V dropped 6 bases and J dropped 8 bases, with 14 bases sitting between them. The length of the CDR3 is 13 residues. Here the CDR3 DNA reads TGTGCCAGCAGCCAAAACCCTATGGATGAGCAGTTCTTC. Translation: CASSQNPMDEQFF.

This clone appeared once. The V gene is TRBV9, the J gene TRBJ2-5; D uncertain. V lost 2 bases and J 1 base, leaving 12 bases between the germline ends. In germline, CDR1 is SGDLS, CDR2 YYNGEE. This CDR3 contains 15 residues. The DNA of the CDR3 is TGTGCCAGCAGCGTCGTGGCTAGAGGCCAAGAGACCCAGTACTTC. Translation gives CASSVVARGQETQYF.

This clone showed up just a few times. This chain joins TRBV5-1 and TRBJ1-3; 9 bases map to TRBD1. CDR3 length equals 18 residues. Germline CDR1 SGHRS, CDR2 YFSETQ. Losses at the gene ends were 3 bases for V and 4 bases for J; bases not matched to a gene: 14. In DNA, the CDR3 is TGCGCCAGCAGCTCAATACCGGGACAGGGTTTTTCAGGAAACACCATATATTTT. Translation: CASSSIPGQGFSGNTIYF.

The CDR3 DNA is TGTGCCAGCAGTGAAACCGGGACAGGGCTGAACACTGAAGCTTTCTTT. The encoded protein is CASSETGTGLNTEAFF. The chain combines TRBV2 with TRBJ1-1, with TRBD1 matching over 9 bases. Germline-derived CDR1 and CDR2 are SNHLY and FYNNEI. The CDR3 consists of 16 residues. V shed 2 bases, J shed 0 bases, and the junction held 4 bases outside the gene matches. The variable domain in full, with the rest retrieved from reference TRBV2 and TRBJ1-1, is EPEVTQTPSHQVTQMGQEVILRCVPISNHLYFYWYRQILGQKVEFLVSFYNNEISEKSEIFDDQFSVERPDGSNFTLKIRSTKLEDSAMYFCASSETGTGLNTEAFFGQGTRLTVV.

This chain joins TRBV4-2 and TRBJ2-1, with TRBD2 matching 8 bases. The CDR3 covers 15 residues. Germline-derived CDR1 and CDR2 are LGHNA and YNFKEQ. V lost 1 base to trimming and J lost 4 bases; unmatched junction nucleotides: 3. CDR3 residues: CASSQGSGVYNEQFF. The CDR3 DNA follows: TGTGCCAGCAGCCAAGGTAGCGGGGTTTACAATGAGCAGTTCTTC.